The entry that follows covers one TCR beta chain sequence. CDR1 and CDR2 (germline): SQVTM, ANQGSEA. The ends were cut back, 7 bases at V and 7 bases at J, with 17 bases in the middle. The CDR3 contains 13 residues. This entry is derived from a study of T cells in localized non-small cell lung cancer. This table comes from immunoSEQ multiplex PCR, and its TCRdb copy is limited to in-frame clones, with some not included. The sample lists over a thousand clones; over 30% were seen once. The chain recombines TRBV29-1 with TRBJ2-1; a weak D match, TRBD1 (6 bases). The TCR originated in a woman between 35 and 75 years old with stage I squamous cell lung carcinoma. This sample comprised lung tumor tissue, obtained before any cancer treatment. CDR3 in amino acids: CSAPSQGTNEQFF. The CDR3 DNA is TGCAGCGCCCCCTCCCAGGGGACAAATGAGCAGTTCTTC.